The T cell receptor (beta chain) described here comes from a study of blood T cell repertoires in COVID-19 (dated by TCRdb to 2018 to 2021). Broadly, across the study: Samples covering the acute and convalescent phases of COVID-19 were provided by collaborators in the United States, Italy and Spain. The dataset comprised deeply sampled blood TCRbeta repertoires from subjects exposed to, actively infected with, or recovered from COVID-19. Where available, HLA class I and class II types were obtained from metadata supplied by the sample provider rather than from assay-based typing. The samples were drawn from the first 160 participants of the ongoing ImmuneRACE study and from 1,254 subjects provided by 6 global collaborators. The prospective study material was composed of cDNA or gDNA derived from T cells, B-cell-depleted T cells, or PBMCs. Sample metadata almost always included a de-identified subject ID, COVID-19 status, age in years and sex. The repertoires were made available in a free public database intended to serve as a resource for research on the immune response to SARS-CoV-2. Here is what the overall study found, with its caveats: How much clinical and demographic metadata was included differed by source and by participant, and the metadata was provided uncurated.

The immunoSEQ Assay, a bias-controlled multiplex PCR, was used to amplify TCRbeta CDR3 regions from genomic DNA. In the authors' own workflow: Nucleated cell counts per sample were estimated from amplification of reference gene primers within the assay. Sequence reads were collapsed and filtered to measure the absolute abundance of every unique TCRbeta CDR3 rearrangement. For each sample, productive Simpson clonality was calculated as the square root of Simpson's diversity index across productive rearrangements. What TCRdb holds here is the immuneACCESS table cut down to in-frame rearrangements. Part of the clones is not present; checked against another copy, under half of the missing clones reflect an unresolved V gene, and the others are unexplained. The D gene and trimming were derived from the DNA, and the V and J assignments and clone size from that table. For this sample there are roughly 66,000 clones; 91% appear just once. The top ten hold about an eighth of the sample.

Deletion took 3 bases off V and 1 base off J, with a span of 11 bases between the germline ends. The CDR3 runs 15 residues from the cysteine to the phenylalanine. The read is trimmed to its CDR3 DNA, 45 bases read in frame from base 1. Taken from the germline V gene (reference sequence), the CDR1 and CDR2 loops are MNHEY and SMNVEV. On this clone itself: Its cognate antigen has yet to be identified. One base away there is no much larger clone; base qualities are not given.

Whole blood was collected in K2EDTA tubes by collaborating institutions according to the institutions' own protocols. Collaborator samples were shipped for TCRbeta analysis as frozen whole blood, isolated PBMCs, or DNA extracted from either sample type. Sequencing was done on a sample of peripheral blood. This chain is built from TRBV27 and TRBJ2-3; the D gene is perhaps TRBD2, from 5 matching bases. This TCR came from a human donor with active COVID-19. The donor label of this sample is uncertain. The CDR3 protein: CASSLVLRGTDTQYF. The sequenced DNA is TGTGCCAGCAGTTTGGTGTTGCGGGGCACAGATACGCAGTATTTT.